These T cell receptor beta chains were read from a single sample in a study of cytomegalovirus exposure and HLA in healthy donors. The repertoire was sequenced with immunoSEQ multiplex PCR; TCRdb's copy has only in-frame clones and lacks some. This table holds under 150,000 clones, approximately 78% found once. The material sequenced was PBMCs. These receptor sequences come from a woman in her thirties or forties in good health and CMV-seropositive. The CDR3 runs from the conserved cysteine through the conserved F or W. The D gene is left open where the match is weak. Clone size is shown for a subset of rows, as once, few, many or a class of expanded clone.

d_gene: TRBD2; v_gene: TRBV18; j_gene: TRBJ2-5; abundance: -; CDR3nt: TGTGCCAGCTCACTTTACCGGCGACTAGCGGGAGGAGGCGTTGAGACCCAGTACTTC; CDR3aa: CASSLYRRLAGGGVETQYF
d_gene: -; v_gene: TRBV7-3; j_gene: TRBJ2-2; abundance: -; CDR3nt: TGTGCCAGCAGCTCGAGCCCCGACGGGGAGCTGTTTTTT; CDR3aa: CASSSSPDGELFF
d_gene: TRBD1; v_gene: TRBV28; j_gene: TRBJ1-6; abundance: -; CDR3nt: TGTGCCAGCAGTTTGTACAAGACAGGGGGCGATTCACCCCTCCACTTT; CDR3aa: CASSLYKTGGDSPLHF
d_gene: -; v_gene: TRBV5-4; j_gene: TRBJ2-1; abundance: -; CDR3nt: TGTGCCAGCAGACCCGGACCAAGCCAGGGTGAGCAGTTCTTC; CDR3aa: CASRPGPSQGEQFF
d_gene: -; v_gene: TRBV27; j_gene: TRBJ1-3; abundance: once; CDR3nt: TGTGCCAGCAGTTTGGACAGCTCTGGAAACACCATATATTTT; CDR3aa: CASSLDSSGNTIYF
d_gene: -; v_gene: TRBV18; j_gene: TRBJ1-1; abundance: few; CDR3nt: TGTGCCAGCTCACCTTTGACAGACACGAACACTGAAGCTTTCTTT; CDR3aa: CASSPLTDTNTEAFF
d_gene: TRBD2; v_gene: TRBV5-1; j_gene: TRBJ2-2; abundance: -; CDR3nt: TGCGCCAGCAGCTTGAGCGGGAAAAGCACCGGGGAGCTGTTTTTT; CDR3aa: CASSLSGKSTGELFF
d_gene: TRBD1; v_gene: TRBV5-6; j_gene: TRBJ2-1; abundance: -; CDR3nt: TGTGCCAGCAGCTCGGGACAGCTCAACTACAATGAGCAGTTCTTC; CDR3aa: CASSSGQLNYNEQFF
d_gene: -; v_gene: TRBV11-2; j_gene: TRBJ1-4; abundance: -; CDR3nt: TGTGCCAGCAGCTTAAACCTATCAGGGGAAAAACTGTTTTTT; CDR3aa: CASSLNLSGEKLFF
d_gene: TRBD2; v_gene: TRBV12-5; j_gene: TRBJ2-7; abundance: -; CDR3nt: TGTGCTAAAAGACTAGCGGGGGGTATCGTCTCCTACGAGCAGTACTTC; CDR3aa: CAKRLAGGIVSYEQYF
d_gene: -; v_gene: TRBV4-1; j_gene: TRBJ1-1; abundance: few; CDR3nt: TGCGCCAGCAGCCAGGAACGAGGGTTAGTCACTGAAGCTTTCTTT; CDR3aa: CASSQERGLVTEAFF
d_gene: TRBD1; v_gene: TRBV6-5; j_gene: TRBJ1-1; abundance: -; CDR3nt: TGTGCCAGCACCGTTCCCGGGACAGAAATAACTTTCTTT; CDR3aa: CASTVPGTEITFF
d_gene: -; v_gene: TRBV5-1; j_gene: TRBJ2-3; abundance: -; CDR3nt: TGCGCCAGCAGCTTGGCCGGGGAGTCAGATACGCAGTATTTT; CDR3aa: CASSLAGESDTQYF
d_gene: -; v_gene: TRBV25-1; j_gene: TRBJ2-1; abundance: -; CDR3nt: TGTGCCAGCAGATTAGGGAGTTCCCATGAGCAGTTCTTC; CDR3aa: CASRLGSSHEQFF
d_gene: TRBD1; v_gene: TRBV2; j_gene: TRBJ2-7; abundance: -; CDR3nt: TGTGCCAGCAGACCGGGACAGATCTACGAGCAGTACTTC; CDR3aa: CASRPGQIYEQYF
d_gene: TRBD1; v_gene: TRBV7-2; j_gene: TRBJ1-1; abundance: -; CDR3nt: TGTGCCAGCAGCTTGGGACAGGGGTATGGAGTTGCTTTCTTT; CDR3aa: CASSLGQGYGVAFF
d_gene: -; v_gene: TRBV4-1; j_gene: TRBJ2-4; abundance: once; CDR3nt: TGCGCCAGCAGCCAAGAGGGTGGGACTGAAAACATTCAGTACTTC; CDR3aa: CASSQEGGTENIQYF
d_gene: -; v_gene: TRBV4-2; j_gene: TRBJ2-7; abundance: -; CDR3nt: TGTGCCAGCAGCCAAGATAGGTCTTCTAGCATTTACTACGAGCAGTACTTC; CDR3aa: CASSQDRSSSIYYEQYF
d_gene: -; v_gene: TRBV6-1; j_gene: TRBJ1-5; abundance: -; CDR3nt: TGTGCCAGCAGTACAGGGTATCAGCCCCAGCATTTT; CDR3aa: CASSTGYQPQHF
d_gene: -; v_gene: TRBV28; j_gene: TRBJ1-4; abundance: -; CDR3nt: TGTGCCAGCACCCTTGGGGGAGGTGGTGAAAAACTGTTTTTT; CDR3aa: CASTLGGGGEKLFF
d_gene: TRBD1; v_gene: TRBV25-1; j_gene: TRBJ2-1; abundance: once; CDR3nt: TGTGCCAGCAGTGAAATGTACAGGGGGCTCAATGAGCAGTTCTTC; CDR3aa: CASSEMYRGLNEQFF
d_gene: -; v_gene: TRBV4-3; j_gene: TRBJ2-2; abundance: -; CDR3nt: TGCGCCAGCAGCCAGGGCCCCCGGACTGAAAACACCGGGGAGCTGTTTTTT; CDR3aa: CASSQGPRTENTGELFF
d_gene: -; v_gene: TRBV14; j_gene: TRBJ2-7; abundance: -; CDR3nt: TGTGCCAGCACCCCGGGAGTCTACGAGCAGTACTTC; CDR3aa: CASTPGVYEQYF
d_gene: -; v_gene: TRBV30; j_gene: TRBJ2-1; abundance: once; CDR3nt: TGTGCCTGGAGTGTACCCTACCCTCCCTACAATGAGCAGTTCTTC; CDR3aa: CAWSVPYPPYNEQFF
d_gene: -; v_gene: TRBV7-9; j_gene: TRBJ2-7; abundance: -; CDR3nt: TGTGCCAGCAGCTTAATTCCGGCGGCCTCCCCCAATTCCTACGAGCAGTACTTC; CDR3aa: CASSLIPAASPNSYEQYF
d_gene: -; v_gene: TRBV7-2; j_gene: TRBJ2-1; abundance: -; CDR3nt: TGTGCCAGCAGCTTCAGCGGCAATGAGCAGTTCTTC; CDR3aa: CASSFSGNEQFF
d_gene: -; v_gene: TRBV4-1; j_gene: TRBJ2-7; abundance: -; CDR3nt: TGCGCCAGCAGCCAAGAAGGGGGGGCGGGAGAATACGAGCAGTACTTC; CDR3aa: CASSQEGGAGEYEQYF
d_gene: TRBD1; v_gene: TRBV6-1; j_gene: TRBJ2-7; abundance: -; CDR3nt: TGTGCCAGCAGTGAAAGACAGGGAGAGTTCCCCTACGAGCAGTACTTC; CDR3aa: CASSERQGEFPYEQYF
d_gene: -; v_gene: TRBV28; j_gene: TRBJ2-7; abundance: -; CDR3nt: TGTGCCAGCAGTTTGGGCGGGACCGTCTACGAGCAGTACTTC; CDR3aa: CASSLGGTVYEQYF
d_gene: TRBD1; v_gene: TRBV5-5; j_gene: TRBJ1-1; abundance: -; CDR3nt: TGTGCCAGCAGCTCGGACAGGCTTCAAGCTTTCTTT; CDR3aa: CASSSDRLQAFF
d_gene: -; v_gene: TRBV28; j_gene: TRBJ1-1; abundance: -; CDR3nt: TGTGCCAGCAAGCAAGGGGGTTCGAACACTGAAGCTTTCTTT; CDR3aa: CASKQGGSNTEAFF
d_gene: TRBD1; v_gene: TRBV6-5; j_gene: TRBJ2-7; abundance: -; CDR3nt: TGTGCCAGCAGTTACTCCACAGGACAGGGCTCCTACGAGCAGTACTTC; CDR3aa: CASSYSTGQGSYEQYF
d_gene: TRBD2; v_gene: TRBV28; j_gene: TRBJ2-2; abundance: -; CDR3nt: TGTGCCAGCAGCTTTAGCGGGATCGGGGAGCTGTTTTTT; CDR3aa: CASSFSGIGELFF
d_gene: -; v_gene: TRBV4-1; j_gene: TRBJ1-1; abundance: -; CDR3nt: TGCGCCAGCAGCCAAGATCACGGGGTTACTGAAGCTTTCTTT; CDR3aa: CASSQDHGVTEAFF
d_gene: TRBD2; v_gene: TRBV2; j_gene: TRBJ2-3; abundance: -; CDR3nt: TGTGCCAGCGTTCTAGGACTAGCGGGCACAGATACGCAGTATTTT; CDR3aa: CASVLGLAGTDTQYF
d_gene: TRBD2; v_gene: TRBV6-1; j_gene: TRBJ2-1; abundance: -; CDR3nt: TGTGCCAGCAGTGCTAGCGGGAGAGAAGGGCAGTTCTTC; CDR3aa: CASSASGREGQFF
d_gene: -; v_gene: TRBV19; j_gene: TRBJ2-7; abundance: -; CDR3nt: TGTGCCAGTAGTATATTGAGTTTCGAGCAGTACTTC; CDR3aa: CASSILSFEQYF
d_gene: -; v_gene: TRBV19; j_gene: TRBJ2-7; abundance: -; CDR3nt: TGTGCCAGTAGCATTTCCGGGTTCCCGGGCGAGCAGTACTTC; CDR3aa: CASSISGFPGEQYF
d_gene: TRBD1; v_gene: TRBV7-9; j_gene: TRBJ2-5; abundance: -; CDR3nt: TGTGCCAGCAGCTTTGGACAGGGTGGAGAGACCCAGTACTTC; CDR3aa: CASSFGQGGETQYF
d_gene: TRBD1; v_gene: TRBV27; j_gene: TRBJ2-7; abundance: -; CDR3nt: TGTGCCAGCAGTTTATCGCAGGGGGCGTACGAGCAGTACTTC; CDR3aa: CASSLSQGAYEQYF
d_gene: -; v_gene: TRBV9; j_gene: TRBJ1-6; abundance: -; CDR3nt: TGTGCCAGCAGCGCACAGGGAAATAATTCACCCCTCCACTTT; CDR3aa: CASSAQGNNSPLHF
d_gene: -; v_gene: TRBV4-3; j_gene: TRBJ1-3; abundance: few; CDR3nt: TGCGCCAGCAGCCAAGATTCTGGGACAGGAAACACCATATATTTT; CDR3aa: CASSQDSGTGNTIYF
d_gene: -; v_gene: TRBV19; j_gene: TRBJ1-4; abundance: few; CDR3nt: TGTGCCAGTAGTCCTATATTTGCAACTAATGAAAAACTGTTTTTT; CDR3aa: CASSPIFATNEKLFF
d_gene: TRBD2; v_gene: TRBV29-1; j_gene: TRBJ2-4; abundance: -; CDR3nt: TGCAGCGTTGAAGGCGCAGGCGGGGGTTCGGACATTCAGTACTTC; CDR3aa: CSVEGAGGGSDIQYF
d_gene: TRBD1; v_gene: TRBV4-3; j_gene: TRBJ1-4; abundance: few; CDR3nt: TGCGCCAGCAGCCAAGATCCGGCAGGGGGTGCAACTAATGAAAAACTGTTTTTT; CDR3aa: CASSQDPAGGATNEKLFF
d_gene: TRBD1; v_gene: TRBV19; j_gene: TRBJ1-5; abundance: once; CDR3nt: TGTGCCAGTACTCATTTGGACAGGGGGCTTCCCGGGCCCCAGCATTTT; CDR3aa: CASTHLDRGLPGPQHF
d_gene: TRBD2; v_gene: TRBV9; j_gene: TRBJ2-1; abundance: -; CDR3nt: TGTGCCAGCAGCGTAGGGACTAGCGGATACAATGAGCAGTTCTTC; CDR3aa: CASSVGTSGYNEQFF
d_gene: -; v_gene: TRBV5-1; j_gene: TRBJ2-7; abundance: -; CDR3nt: TGCGCCAGCAGCTTGGGTTCGGCAGGGAATTCTAACGAGCAGTACTTC; CDR3aa: CASSLGSAGNSNEQYF
d_gene: TRBD1; v_gene: TRBV19; j_gene: TRBJ1-1; abundance: few; CDR3nt: TGTGCCAGTAGTATTGGGACCGACAGGGAAGTCGAAGAAGCTTTCTTT; CDR3aa: CASSIGTDREVEEAFF
d_gene: TRBD2; v_gene: TRBV27; j_gene: TRBJ2-3; abundance: -; CDR3nt: TGTGCCAGCAGCCCTGGACTAGCGGGGGGGTCAGATACGCAGTATTTT; CDR3aa: CASSPGLAGGSDTQYF
d_gene: TRBD2; v_gene: TRBV27; j_gene: TRBJ2-6; abundance: -; CDR3nt: TGCGCCAGCAGCGGACTAGCGGGTCCCTCTGGGGCCAACGTCCTGACTTTC; CDR3aa: CASSGLAGPSGANVLTF
d_gene: TRBD2; v_gene: TRBV11-1; j_gene: TRBJ2-5; abundance: -; CDR3nt: TGTGCCAGCAGCGGGAGGATCTGGGAGGGTCGGCAAGAGACCCAGTACTTC; CDR3aa: CASSGRIWEGRQETQYF
d_gene: TRBD1; v_gene: TRBV10-2; j_gene: TRBJ1-5; abundance: -; CDR3nt: TGCGCCAGCTCGTTGCGGGACAGGGGGGCTAATCAGCCCCAGCATTTT; CDR3aa: CASSLRDRGANQPQHF
d_gene: TRBD1; v_gene: TRBV5-1; j_gene: TRBJ2-2; abundance: -; CDR3nt: TGCGCCAGCAGCTTGGGCGGGACAGGGGGCACCGGGGAGCTGTTTTTT; CDR3aa: CASSLGGTGGTGELFF
d_gene: TRBD1; v_gene: TRBV5-1; j_gene: TRBJ2-3; abundance: -; CDR3nt: TGCGCCAGCAGCTCCGCCGGGACAGGGGGGACAGATACGCAGTATTTT; CDR3aa: CASSSAGTGGTDTQYF